This T cell receptor (beta chain) was observed in a study of blood T cell repertoires in COVID-19. For the study at large: The United States, Italy and Spain were the sources of the acute and convalescent COVID-19 samples.

In germline, CDR1 is SGHRS, CDR2 YFSETQ. This CDR3 is 15 amino acids long. Unmatched junction bases numbered 11, after V lost 6 bases and J lost 5 bases. The authors' processing: Amplified reference gene primers provided the basis for estimating nucleated cell counts. Data came from immunoSEQ multiplex PCR; TCRdb stores just in-frame clones and leaves some out. The V and J calls and the clone size are those of that table, but D and trimming were determined from the DNA. The profile covers tens of thousands of clones, with over 80% appearing a single time and approximately 6.3% taken by the ten largest.

This chain joins TRBV5-1 and TRBJ2-3; 8 positions match TRBD2. The sample taken for sequencing was peripheral blood. The clonotype was recovered from a man over 45 with active COVID-19. The CDR3 loop is CASNERARGGDTQYF. The CDR3 DNA is TGCGCCAGCAACGAGCGGGCACGGGGGGGAGATACGCAGTATTTT.